One T cell receptor (beta chain) is described in this entry. This clonotype was counted between two and nine times. Its recognized antigen is unknown. Base-call qualities are not available, and no considerably larger clone is one nucleotide away. The record originates from a study of human T cells and chemical hapten exposure (dated by TCRdb to about 2021). About the investigation overall: For sensitization, 2% DPC in acetone was applied to a roughly 2 cm by roughly 2 cm area of upper inner arm skin. Weekly therapeutic DPC doses were additionally applied to the scalp of patients throughout the roughly 23-week study period. Patch tests used Finn chambers with 0.01% DPC on the upper back, scored after 6 days by International Contact Dermatitis Research Group standards. Alopecia areata with under or over 50% scalp involvement, alopecia totalis and alopecia universalis were represented in the patient cohort, which was mostly female. The libraries were sequenced as a pool, and the TCR yield per sample differed mostly because of small variations in library volumes within the pool. This study followed changes in the peripheral blood TCR repertoire in vivo during primary and secondary sensitization of alopecia patients to the hapten diphenylcyclopropenone (DPC). Patient blood was sampled pre-sensitization (week 0) and at 2, 6 and about 24 weeks after DPC sensitization. Around 30 alopecia patients provided blood for TCR sequencing at one to four time points (pre-sensitization, 2, 6 and 24 weeks).

The library was made by RACE. Sequencing took place on a NextSeq 500. During library preparation, unique molecular identifiers were attached to individual cDNA molecules so that TCRs could be counted quantitatively and reproducibly. From each blood RNA sample, both TCR alpha and TCR beta chains were sequenced. As for how the authors treated the data: Samples had a median of approximately 93,000 TCRs, with a range from about 23,224 to 690,600. The Decombinator software suite was used to annotate V, J and CDR3 in the TCR reads. For PS versus PT1 abundance plots, all samples were subsampled to the same number of TCRs (28,000). TCRs were defined as expanded if absent before sensitization and observed at least eight times at the 2-week time point. TCRdb ran its own pipeline on the public reads, namely fastp trimming at Q25 and MiXCR clone calling, and kept in-frame beta chains. CDR3 protein sequences are deduplicated, and each keeps its most common genes and DNA. These V and J calls rely on TCRdb rather than the paper's analysis. The sample table lists 95,000 or so distinct CDR3 sequences, more than 9.5% of them with a count of one. 2.5% to 3.5% of the sample is in the top ten clones.

The time point label corresponds to: patch test 2, 6 weeks after DPC sensitization. In light of the paper, this sample's treatment or condition label describes: therapeutic diphenylcyclopropenone sensitization with weekly scalp DPC. At each patch-test visit, blood was drawn before the patch test was applied. Eligible patients were aged 18 to 70, diagnosed with alopecia, deemed suitable for DPC therapy, and excluded if pregnant. Total RNA was extracted from unfractionated whole blood that had been collected in Tempus Blood RNA tubes. The paper's findings and limits, for the study overall: After repeated subsampling, changes were observed in the strength of the expansion versus patch-test correlation and in the threshold at which the correlation became significant. Expanded TCRs formed significantly more large CDR3 similarity clusters than pre-sensitization or healthy control sets, consistent with antigen-driven responses. No change with DPC sensitization was found in the number of TCRs above 1 in 1000 frequency, and no evidence of global repertoire structure alterations was found. A positive correlation was found between the number of PT1 expanded TCRs and patch test score, with significance reached at thresholds 8, 16 and 32 but not 4. Because every patient had alopecia, a presumed autoimmune disease, the patients' immune response might differ from that of healthy individuals.

Cut back by 6 bases and 2 bases, the V and J ends lie 12 bases apart. Looking up the germline V gene (reference sequence) yields CDR1 MNHEY and CDR2 SMNVEV. CDR3 length: 14 amino acids, cysteine to phenylalanine. Only the CDR3 region is kept as DNA, spanning 42 bases read in frame from base 1. The V and J genes are TRBV27 and TRBJ2-3; there is no confident call for the D gene. This TCR came from a woman in her thirties or forties with alopecia areata. Some clones in this sample may be carry-over from other donors' samples. The material sequenced was whole blood, taken in connection with sensitization to the hapten diphenylcyclopropenone (DPC). The sequenced DNA: TGTGCCAGCAGCAGAAAAGAGGACACAGATACGCAGTATTTT. Its protein product is CASSRKEDTDTQYF.